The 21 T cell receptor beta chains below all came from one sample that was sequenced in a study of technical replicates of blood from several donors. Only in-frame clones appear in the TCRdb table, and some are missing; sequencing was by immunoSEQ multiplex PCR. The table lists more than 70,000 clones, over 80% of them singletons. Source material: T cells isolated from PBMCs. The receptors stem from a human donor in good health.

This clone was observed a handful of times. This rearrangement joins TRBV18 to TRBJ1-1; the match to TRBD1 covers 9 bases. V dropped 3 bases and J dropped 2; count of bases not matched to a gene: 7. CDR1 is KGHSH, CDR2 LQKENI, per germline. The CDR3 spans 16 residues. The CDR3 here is CASSPILDRGNTEAFF. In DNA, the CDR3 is TGTGCCAGCTCACCGATCCTGGACAGGGGAAACACTGAAGCTTTCTTT.

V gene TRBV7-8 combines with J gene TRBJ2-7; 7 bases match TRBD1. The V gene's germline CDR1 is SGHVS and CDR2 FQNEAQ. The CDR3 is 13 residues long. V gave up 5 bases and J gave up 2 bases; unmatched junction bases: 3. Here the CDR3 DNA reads TGTGCCAGCAGCCGGGACAGCACCTACGAGCAGTACTTC. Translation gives CASSRDSTYEQYF.

CDR3 in amino acids: CASSLWGRAPTDTQYF. For the CDR3, the DNA is TGTGCCAGCAGTTTATGGGGCAGGGCACCCACAGATACGCAGTATTTT. The chain is built from TRBV27 and TRBJ2-3, with D maybe TRBD1 (5 bases). This CDR3 has 16 residues. V lost 1 base and J lost 2, with 13 bases in between. The V gene's germline CDR1 is MNHEY and CDR2 SMNVEV (reference sequence).

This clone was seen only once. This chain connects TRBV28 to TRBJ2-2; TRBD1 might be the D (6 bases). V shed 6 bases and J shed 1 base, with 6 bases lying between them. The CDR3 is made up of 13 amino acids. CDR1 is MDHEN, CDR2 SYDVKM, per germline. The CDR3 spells CASSRGNTGELFF. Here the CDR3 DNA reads TGTGCCAGCAGCAGGGGGAACACCGGGGAGCTGTTTTTT. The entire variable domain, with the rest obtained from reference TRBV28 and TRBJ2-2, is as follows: DVKVTQSSRYLVKRTGEKVFLECVQDMDHENMFWYRQDPGLGLRLIYFSYDVKMKEKGDIPEGYSVSREKKERFSLILESASTNQTSMYLCASSRGNTGELFFGEGSRLTVL.

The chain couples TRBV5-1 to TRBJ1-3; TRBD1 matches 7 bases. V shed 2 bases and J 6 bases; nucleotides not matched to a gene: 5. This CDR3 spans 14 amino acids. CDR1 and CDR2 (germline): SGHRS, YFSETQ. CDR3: CASSLMGQLNTIYF. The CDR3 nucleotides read TGCGCCAGCAGCTTAATGGGACAGCTAAACACCATATATTTT.

Written as DNA, the CDR3 is TGCGCCAGCAGCTTGGGGGGGGTCGGACAAGAGACCCAGTACTTC. Its protein product is CASSLGGVGQETQYF. This chain uses TRBV5-1 with TRBJ2-5, with a tentative D call TRBD2 (6 bases). The CDR3 covers 15 residues. CDR1 and CDR2 (germline): SGHRS, YFSETQ. Trimming pared 0 bases from V and 2 bases from J, leaving 11 bases between.

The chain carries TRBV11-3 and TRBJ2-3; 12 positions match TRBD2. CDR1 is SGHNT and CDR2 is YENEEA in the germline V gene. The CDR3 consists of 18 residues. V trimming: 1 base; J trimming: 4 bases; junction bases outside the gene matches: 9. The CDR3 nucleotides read TGTGCCAGCAGCTTAGGGCCTCTAGCGGGAGGGGGATCAGATACGCAGTATTTT. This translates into CASSLGPLAGGGSDTQYF.

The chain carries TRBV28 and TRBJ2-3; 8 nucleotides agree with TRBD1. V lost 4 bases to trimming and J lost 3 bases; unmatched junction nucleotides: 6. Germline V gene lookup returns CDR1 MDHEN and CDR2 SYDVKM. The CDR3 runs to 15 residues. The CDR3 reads CASSSGQATTDTQYF. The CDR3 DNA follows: TGTGCCAGCAGTTCGGGACAGGCAACTACAGATACGCAGTATTTT. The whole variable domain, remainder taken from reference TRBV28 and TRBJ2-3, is DVKVTQSSRYLVKRTGEKVFLECVQDMDHENMFWYRQDPGLGLRLIYFSYDVKMKEKGDIPEGYSVSREKKERFSLILESASTNQTSMYLCASSSGQATTDTQYFGPGTRLTVL.

The CDR3 DNA reads TGTGCCTGGACTCCACCGGGGGCCTACGAGCAGTACTTC. This sequence encodes CAWTPPGAYEQYF. The chain carries TRBV30 and TRBJ2-7; perhaps TRBD2 as D (6 bases). Per the germline V gene, CDR1 is GTSNPN and CDR2 is SVGIG (reference sequence). The V end lost 4 bases, the J end lost 2 bases, and 12 bases lay between the germline ends. The CDR3 spans 13 residues.

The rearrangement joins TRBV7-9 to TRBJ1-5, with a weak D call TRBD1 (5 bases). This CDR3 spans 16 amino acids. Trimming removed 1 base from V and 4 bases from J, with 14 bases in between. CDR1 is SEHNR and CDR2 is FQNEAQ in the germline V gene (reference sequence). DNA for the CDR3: TGTGCCAGCAGCTTAGTGGACACGGGGGGGAATCAGCCCCAGCATTTT. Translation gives CASSLVDTGGNQPQHF.

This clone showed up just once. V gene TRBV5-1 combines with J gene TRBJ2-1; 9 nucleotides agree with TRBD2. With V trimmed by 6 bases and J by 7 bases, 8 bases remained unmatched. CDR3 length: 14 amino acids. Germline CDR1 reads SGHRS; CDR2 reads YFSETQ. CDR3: CASNFAGGDNEQFF. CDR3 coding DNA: TGCGCCAGCAACTTCGCGGGAGGGGATAATGAGCAGTTCTTC.

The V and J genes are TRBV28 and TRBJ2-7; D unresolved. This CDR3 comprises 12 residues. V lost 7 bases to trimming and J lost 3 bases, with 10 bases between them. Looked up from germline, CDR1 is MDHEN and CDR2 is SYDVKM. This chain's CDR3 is CASISSGYEQYF. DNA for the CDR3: TGTGCCAGCATTTCCTCAGGCTACGAGCAGTACTTC.

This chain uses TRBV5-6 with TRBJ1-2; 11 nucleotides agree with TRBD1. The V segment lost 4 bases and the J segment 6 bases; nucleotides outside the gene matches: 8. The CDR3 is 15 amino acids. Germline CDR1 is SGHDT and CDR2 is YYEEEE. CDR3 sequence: CASSRSGQGADGYTF. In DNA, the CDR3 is TGTGCCAGCAGCCGTAGTGGACAGGGGGCGGATGGCTACACCTTC.

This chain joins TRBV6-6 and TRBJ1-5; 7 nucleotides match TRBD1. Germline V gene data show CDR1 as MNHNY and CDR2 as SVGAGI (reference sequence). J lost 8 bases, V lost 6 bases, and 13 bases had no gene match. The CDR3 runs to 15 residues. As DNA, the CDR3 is TGTGCCAGCAGACCCGAGGGCAGGGGGAAGGAGCCCCAGCATTTT. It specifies CASRPEGRGKEPQHF.

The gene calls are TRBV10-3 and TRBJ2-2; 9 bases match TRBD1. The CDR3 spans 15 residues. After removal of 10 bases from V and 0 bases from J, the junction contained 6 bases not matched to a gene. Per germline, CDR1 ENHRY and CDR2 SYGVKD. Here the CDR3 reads CATLRQGANTGELFF. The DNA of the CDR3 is TGTGCCACTTTACGACAGGGGGCGAACACCGGGGAGCTGTTTTTT.

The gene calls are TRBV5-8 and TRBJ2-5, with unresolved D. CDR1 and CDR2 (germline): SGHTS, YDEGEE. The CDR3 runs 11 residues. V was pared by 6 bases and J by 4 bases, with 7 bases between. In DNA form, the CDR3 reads TGTGCCAGCACCCTAGGAGAGACCCAGTACTTC. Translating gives CASTLGETQYF.

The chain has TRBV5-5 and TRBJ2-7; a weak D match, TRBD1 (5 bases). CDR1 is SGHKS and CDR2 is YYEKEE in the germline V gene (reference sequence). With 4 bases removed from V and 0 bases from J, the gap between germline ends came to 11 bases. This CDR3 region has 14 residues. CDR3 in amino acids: CASSPGQRSYEQYF. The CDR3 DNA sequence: TGTGCCAGCAGCCCAGGGCAGCGCTCCTACGAGCAGTACTTC.

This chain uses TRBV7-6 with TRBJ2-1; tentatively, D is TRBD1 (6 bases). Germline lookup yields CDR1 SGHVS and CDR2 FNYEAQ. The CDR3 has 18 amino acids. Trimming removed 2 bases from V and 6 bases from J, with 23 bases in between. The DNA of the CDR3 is TGTGCCAGCAGCTTACTTCTAACAGGGCGTGTGGGCGTCAATGAGCAGTTCTTC. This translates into CASSLLLTGRVGVNEQFF.

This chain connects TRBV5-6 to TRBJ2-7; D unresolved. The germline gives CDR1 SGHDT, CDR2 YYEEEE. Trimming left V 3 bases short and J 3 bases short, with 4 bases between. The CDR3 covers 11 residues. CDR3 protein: CASSSNYEQYF. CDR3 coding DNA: TGTGCCAGCAGCTCTAACTACGAGCAGTACTTC.

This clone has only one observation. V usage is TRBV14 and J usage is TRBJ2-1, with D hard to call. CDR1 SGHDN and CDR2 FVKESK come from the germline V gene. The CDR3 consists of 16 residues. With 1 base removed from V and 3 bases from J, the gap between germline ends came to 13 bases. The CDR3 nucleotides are TGTGCCAGCAGCCAAGGACTCGACGCTTACTACAATGAGCAGTTCTTC. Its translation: CASSQGLDAYYNEQFF.

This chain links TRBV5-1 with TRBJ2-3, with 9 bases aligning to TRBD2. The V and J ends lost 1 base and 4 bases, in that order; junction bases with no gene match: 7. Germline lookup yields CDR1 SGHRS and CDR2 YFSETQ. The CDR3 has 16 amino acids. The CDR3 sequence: CASSLFAGGEADTQYF. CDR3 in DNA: TGCGCCAGCAGCTTGTTTGCGGGAGGGGAGGCAGATACGCAGTATTTT.